What follows are 2 T cell receptor beta chains derived from one specimen sequenced in a study of beta chain features in type 1 diabetes. Every bit of the isolated RNA underwent reverse transcription, so sequencing read expressed TCRB transcripts. Profiled with immunoSEQ multiplex PCR; TCRdb holds only in-frame clones, not every one. The table has approximately 150,000 clones, 10% seen once. Source material: naive CD4+ T cells from blood. The receptors originated from a man younger than 35 in good health.

The chain is built from TRBV27 and TRBJ2-7, with 7 bases aligning to TRBD1. Germline CDR1 reads MNHEY; CDR2 reads SMNVEV (reference sequence). V shed 10 bases, J shed 0 bases, and the junction held 6 bases outside the gene matches. CDR3 length: 13 amino acids. CDR3 region: CATGDRRSYEQYF. CDR3 DNA: TGTGCCACCGGGGACAGACGCTCCTACGAGCAGTACTTC.

This clone occurred a few times. The chain couples TRBV11-2 to TRBJ2-5; D perhaps matches TRBD2 (6 bases). The germline gives CDR1 SGHAT, CDR2 FQNNGV. The CDR3 consists of 15 residues. V shed 4 bases and J shed 2 bases, with 14 bases lying between them. The CDR3 sequence: CASSSEGVRQETQYF. The CDR3 DNA sequence: TGTGCCAGCAGCTCGGAGGGCGTGAGGCAAGAGACCCAGTACTTC. Based on the CDR3 plus reference TRBV11-2 and TRBJ2-5, the full variable domain is EAGVAQSPRYKIIEKRQSVAFWCNPISGHATLYWYQQILGQGPKLLIQFQNNGVVDDSQLPKDRFSAERLKGVDSTLKIQPAKLEDSAVYLCASSSEGVRQETQYFGPGTRLLVL.